One sample yielded the 2 T cell receptor beta chains listed below, sequenced in a study of T cell responses to AZD1222 COVID-19 vaccine. The data were produced by immunoSEQ multiplex PCR, yet TCRdb's version contains in-frame clones alone and is incomplete. The table lists some 49,000 clones, approximately 90% of them singletons. Sample: peripheral blood, taken 28 days after the second AZD1222 dose. The receptors here all came from an adult who received the AZD1222 COVID-19 vaccine.

The chain combines TRBV28 with TRBJ2-5; 7 positions match TRBD2. J was trimmed by 3 bases and V by 5 bases; bases with no gene match: 18. Germline-derived CDR1 and CDR2 are MDHEN and SYDVKM. The CDR3 runs to 18 residues. The CDR3 region has the DNA TGTGCCAGCAGTCCGTTAAGGGGCCCGGGGGGAATGAAAGAGACCCAGTACTTC. Translated, it gives CASSPLRGPGGMKETQYF.

The chain employs TRBV4-3 and TRBJ2-1; TRBD2 agrees at 7 bases. The CDR3 covers 15 residues. Germline CDR1 and CDR2: LGHNA and YSLEER. V shed 2 bases and J 5 bases; nucleotides not matched to a gene: 6. CDR3 in DNA: TGCGCCAGCAGCCAAATGGGCGGGAGAGACAATGAGCAGTTCTTC. This encodes CASSQMGGRDNEQFF.